These 29 T cell receptor beta chains were all obtained from the same sample, sequenced in a study of metastatic and nonmetastatic thyroid tumors. Thyroid surgery had not been preceded by any treatment in any patient. TCRdb re-called the PCR reads through MiXCR. This table has 6,600 or so clones, around a third appearing once. The source material was tumor tissue. The origin of the receptors is a female donor with papillary thyroid cancer or a benign thyroid nodule (not recorded which). Some clones in this sample may be carry-over from other donors' samples.

This clone was seen many times. This chain links TRBV5-1 with TRBJ1-1, with D perhaps TRBD1 (5 bases). This CDR3 is 13 amino acids long. CDR1 is SGHRS and CDR2 is YFSETQ in the germline V gene. Trimming removed 0 bases at V and 6 bases at J, with 9 bases between. The CDR3 DNA follows: TGCGCCAGCAGCTTGGAGGGGTACCCTGAAGCTTTCTTT. Translated: CASSLEGYPEAFF. Combining the CDR3 with reference TRBV5-1 and TRBJ1-1 gives the whole variable domain KAGVTQTPRYLIKTRGQQVTLSCSPISGHRSVSWYQQTPGQGLQFLFEYFSETQRNKGNFPGRFSGRQFSNSRSEMNVSTLELGDSALYLCASSLEGYPEAFFGQGTRLTVV.

This clone was seen a single time. The V call is TRBV20-1, the J call TRBJ2-2; 15 bases fit TRBD2. Germline V lookup: CDR1 DFQATT, CDR2 SNEGSKA (reference sequence). Losses at the gene ends were 7 bases for V and 7 bases for J; bases not matched to a gene: 7. CDR3 length: 15 amino acids. Written as DNA, the CDR3 is TGCAGTGTCCTCGGACTAGCGGGAGGGGTCGGGGAGCTGTTTTTT. Protein product: CSVLGLAGGVGELFF.

This clone is termed medium-sized. The genes are TRBV2 and TRBJ1-5, with D perhaps TRBD1 (5 bases). There are 15 residues in the CDR3. Germline assignment: CDR1 SNHLY and CDR2 FYNNEI. V lost 0 bases to trimming and J lost 5 bases, with 11 bases between them. The CDR3 here is CASSEAGRGDQPQHF. The CDR3 DNA reads TGTGCCAGCAGTGAAGCGGGGAGGGGCGATCAGCCCCAGCATTTT. The full variable domain, rest sourced from reference TRBV2 and TRBJ1-5, is EPEVTQTPSHQVTQMGQEVILRCVPISNHLYFYWYRQILGQKVEFLVSFYNNEISEKSEIFDDQFSVERPDGSNFTLKIRSTKLEDSAMYFCASSEAGRGDQPQHFGDGTRLSIL.

About this clone: A junction end diverges from the germline sequence, so it may reflect a read error. J is TRBJ1-1 and V is TRBV18, with a weak D call TRBD1 (6 bases). The CDR3 sequence is 12 residues long. The germline CDR1 and CDR2 sequences are KGHSH and LQKENI. CDR3 residues: CASWGANTEALF. CDR3 sequence (DNA): TGTGCCAGCTGGGGGGCGAACACTGAAGCTCTCTTT. Variable domain in full (rest from reference TRBV18 and TRBJ1-1): NAGVMQNPRHLVRRRGQEARLRCSPMKGHSHVYWYRQLPEEGLKFMVYLQKENIIDESGMPKERFSAEFPKEGPSILRIQQVVRGDSAAYFCASWGANTEALFGQGTRLTVV.

This clone is labeled medium-sized. V gene TRBV20-1 combines with J gene TRBJ2-7, with D perhaps matching TRBD1 (6 bases). The CDR3 sequence is 11 residues long. Trimming shortened V by 8 bases and J by 2 bases, and 10 bases separated the two germline ends. Germline assignment: CDR1 DFQATT and CDR2 SNEGSKA (reference sequence). The DNA of the CDR3 is TGCAGTACCAGGGGAACCTACGAGCAGTACTTC. This codes for CSTRGTYEQYF.

This clone rates as medium-sized. The sample contains more than one DNA sequence encoding this CDR3. The rearrangement uses TRBV12-3 or TRBV12-4 and TRBJ1-2, with a weak D call TRBD1 (6 bases). The CDR3 is 12 residues long. V shed 1 base and J shed 8 bases, with 8 bases lying between them. This chain's CDR3 is CASSLGDNGYTF. The CDR3 nucleotides are TGTGCCAGCAGTTTAGGGGACAACGGCTACACCTTC.

The V call is TRBV6-2 or TRBV6-3, the J call TRBJ1-2; D call uncertain. V was trimmed by 0 bases and J by 5 bases, leaving 13 bases between them. This CDR3 contains 15 residues. The V gene's germline CDR1 is MNHEY and CDR2 SVGEGT. CDR3 DNA sequence: TGTGCCAGCAGTTACTCCGGACCTACGGCTTATGGCTACACCTTC. Encoded protein: CASSYSGPTAYGYTF.

In this sample, this clone turned up many times. The rearrangement links TRBV7-3 to TRBJ2-2, with TRBD2 matching over 7 bases. Trimming at V came to 3 bases and at J to 1 base, leaving 11 bases not matched to a gene. The germline gives CDR1 SGHTA, CDR2 FQGTGA. This CDR3 is 18 amino acids long. The CDR3 region is CASSFRLAEPMNTGELFF. In DNA form, the CDR3 reads TGTGCCAGCAGCTTTCGACTAGCCGAACCTATGAACACCGGGGAGCTGTTTTTT.

The rearrangement links TRBV7-6 to TRBJ2-3; D may correspond to TRBD1 or TRBD2 (5 bases each). The CDR3 runs 15 residues. V was shortened by 4 bases and J by 3 bases, with 14 bases between the two germline ends. Looked up from germline, CDR1 is SGHVS and CDR2 is FNYEAQ. The CDR3, as DNA: TGTGCCAGCAGCTGGTTAGAGGGGCGGACAGATACGCAGTATTTT. Amino acid sequence: CASSWLEGRTDTQYF.

In DNA, the CDR3 is TGTGCCAGCAGTTACGCCGGACTAGCGGGAGCGAACACCGGGGAGCTGTTTTTT. Amino acids: CASSYAGLAGANTGELFF. The rearrangement links TRBV27 to TRBJ2-2, with TRBD2 identical over 13 bases. The CDR3 has 18 amino acids. CDR1 is MNHEY, CDR2 SMNVEV, per germline (reference sequence). V shed 4 bases, J shed 0 bases, and the junction held 5 bases outside the gene matches.

This clone was recorded at least ten times. V gene TRBV11-2 combines with J gene TRBJ2-5; D possibly matches TRBD1 or TRBD2 (5 bases each). The CDR3 runs to 13 residues. Trimming shortened V by 5 bases and J by 7 bases, and 14 bases separated the two germline ends. Germline CDR1 SGHAT, CDR2 FQNNGV. The CDR3 sequence is CASSGDPVGTQYF. The CDR3 region has the DNA TGTGCCAGCAGCGGGGACCCCGTCGGGACCCAGTACTTC.

The chain carries TRBV6-2 or TRBV6-3 and TRBJ1-5; no reliable D call. Germline lookup yields CDR1 MNHEY and CDR2 SVGEGT. This CDR3 is 17 amino acids long. V was cut by 6 bases and J by 2 bases, with 20 bases left in between. The CDR3 nucleotides are TGTGCCAGCAGCCCATCCTTTATTGGGGTTGGCAATCAGCCCCAGCATTTT. Protein: CASSPSFIGVGNQPQHF.

This clone showed up many times. V and J are TRBV6-4 and TRBJ1-2; 11 nucleotides agree with TRBD1. Germline trimming cut 4 bases from V and 0 bases from J; bases unmatched to any gene: 10. This CDR3 contains 18 residues. Germline values: CDR1 MRHNA, CDR2 SNTAGT. Written as DNA, the CDR3 is TGTGCCAGCAGTGGGGGACAGGGGGATCATCCCCCTAACTATGGCTACACCTTC. Its translation is CASSGGQGDHPPNYGYTF.

The gene calls are TRBV20-1 and TRBJ2-1, with D possibly being TRBD1 (7 bases). The CDR3 loop spans 15 amino acids. V gave up 6 bases and J gave up 2 bases, with 17 bases separating them. CDR1 and CDR2 from the germline V gene are DFQATT and SNEGSKA (reference sequence). This CDR3 reads CSARRGQSPYNEQFF. CDR3 coding DNA: TGCAGTGCCCGGAGGGGACAGTCCCCCTACAATGAGCAGTTCTTC.

The chain recombines TRBV6-1 with TRBJ1-1, with D hard to call. V was clipped by 1 base and J by 4 bases, with 4 bases between them. Germline V lookup: CDR1 MNHNS, CDR2 SASEGT. The CDR3 runs to 12 residues. The CDR3 reads CASSEGVTEAFF. The DNA for the CDR3 is TGTGCCAGCAGTGAAGGAGTCACTGAAGCTTTCTTT.

The rearrangement uses TRBV6-2 or TRBV6-3 and TRBJ1-6, with 10 bases lining up with TRBD1. Germline V gene sequence: CDR1 MNHEY, CDR2 SVGEGT. The CDR3 has 20 residues. The V gene end was trimmed by 0 bases and the J gene end by 0 bases; junction bases not matched to a gene: 8. The CDR3: CASSYSLDRGKDSYNSPLHF. CDR3 nucleotides: TGTGCCAGCAGTTACTCACTGGACAGGGGGAAGGACTCCTATAATTCACCCCTCCACTTT.

This clone was recorded a few times. This chain joins TRBV6-2 or TRBV6-3 and TRBJ2-7; D is unclear. The V end lost 6 bases, the J end lost 5 bases, and 14 bases lay between the germline ends. The germline gives CDR1 MNHEY, CDR2 SVGEGT. This CDR3 contains 13 residues. CDR3 sequence: CASSNYKANEQYF. The CDR3 DNA is TGTGCCAGCAGCAATTATAAAGCAAACGAGCAGTACTTC.

This clone ranks as medium-sized. J is TRBJ1-1 and V is TRBV27; D remains unclear. The V gene's germline CDR1 is MNHEY and CDR2 SMNVEV (reference sequence). Trimming pared 5 bases from V and 1 base from J, leaving 11 bases between. This CDR3 comprises 14 residues. For the CDR3, the DNA is TGTGCCAGCAGTACTCAAGATCGGAACACTGAAGCTTTCTTT. The encoded protein is CASSTQDRNTEAFF.

The chain uses TRBV10-1 and TRBJ2-1, with 11 bases fitting TRBD2. The CDR3 loop spans 17 amino acids. Losses at the gene ends were 4 bases for V and 1 base for J; bases not matched to a gene: 6. Germline V gene data show CDR1 as WNHNN and CDR2 as SYGVQD (reference sequence). CDR3 loop: CASSAMTSGTSYNEQFF. The CDR3, as DNA: TGCGCCAGCAGTGCGATGACTAGCGGGACGTCCTACAATGAGCAGTTCTTC.

V and J are TRBV6-2 or TRBV6-3 and TRBJ2-5; D is unclear. CDR3 length: 12 amino acids. Germline V gene data show CDR1 as MNHEY and CDR2 as SVGEGT. V shed 7 bases and J shed 3 bases, with 9 bases lying between them. The CDR3 sequence is CASMDLKETQYF. CDR3 bases: TGTGCCAGCATGGACCTAAAAGAGACCCAGTACTTC.

In its sample, this clone is large (0.1 to 1%). This chain links TRBV30 with TRBJ1-2, with D maybe TRBD1 (5 bases). Germline V gives CDR1 GTSNPN, CDR2 SVGIG (reference sequence). Trimming stripped 2 bases from V and 8 bases from J, with 15 bases between. The CDR3 consists of 13 residues. CDR3: CAWSNSGRGGYTF. The CDR3 DNA reads as TGTGCCTGGAGTAACTCAGGTCGGGGGGGCTACACCTTC.

The sample holds a few counts of this clone. The rearrangement links TRBV6-2 or TRBV6-3 to TRBJ1-5; perhaps TRBD1 as D (5 bases). Trimming removed 6 bases from V and 5 bases from J, with 17 bases in between. CDR1 is MNHEY, CDR2 SVGEGT, per germline. The CDR3 is 15 amino acids. In DNA form, the CDR3 reads TGTGCCAGCAGCCCTATATGGGGGAACGATCAGCCCCAGCATTTT. Translation gives CASSPIWGNDQPQHF.

This clone was seen a handful of times. The chain has TRBV6-1 and TRBJ2-3; possibly TRBD2 for D (5 bases). V was pared by 7 bases and J by 0 bases, with 8 bases between. CDR3 length: 13 amino acids. Germline V lookup: CDR1 MNHNS, CDR2 SASEGT. In DNA form, the CDR3 reads TGTGCCAGCACGGACTCTAGCACAGATACGCAGTATTTT. Its translation is CASTDSSTDTQYF.

This clone was counted only a few times. The rearrangement links TRBV11-1 to TRBJ1-2; 8 positions match TRBD1. The V gene end was trimmed by 3 bases and the J gene end by 0 bases; junction bases not matched to a gene: 9. This CDR3 has 17 amino acids. Germline V gene data show CDR1 as SGHAT and CDR2 as FQDESV (reference sequence). In DNA, the CDR3 is TGTGCCAGCAGCTTCGGAGCAAGGACAGGGACTAACTATGGCTACACCTTC. It translates to CASSFGARTGTNYGYTF.

This clone was seen ten or more times. This sequence joins TRBV5-4 and TRBJ2-1, with TRBD1 identical over 8 bases. The CDR3 has 13 amino acids. J gave up 10 bases and V 1 base, and 4 bases lay outside the gene matches. Germline CDR1 reads SGHNT; CDR2 reads YYREEE (reference sequence). The CDR3 is CASSLQGAGEQFF. DNA for the CDR3: TGTGCCAGCAGCTTGCAGGGGGCAGGGGAGCAGTTCTTC.

The chain employs TRBV5-1 and TRBJ2-7; the D is unclear. Trimming shortened V by 0 bases and J by 2 bases, and 12 bases separated the two germline ends. The CDR3 runs to 15 residues. The germline V gene encodes CDR1 SGHRS and CDR2 YFSETQ. The CDR3 spells CASSLAPATPYEQYF. The CDR3 DNA reads TGCGCCAGCAGCTTGGCTCCAGCGACTCCCTACGAGCAGTACTTC.

CDR3 in amino acids: CASSPDREAYSKHSYEQYF. Written as DNA, the CDR3 is TGCGCCAGCAGCCCCGACAGGGAAGCCTACTCAAAACACTCCTACGAGCAGTACTTC. The V and J genes are TRBV5-1 and TRBJ2-7, with 7 nucleotides matching TRBD1. Losses at the gene ends were 4 bases for V and 0 bases for J; bases not matched to a gene: 19. The CDR3 spans 19 residues. Germline V gene data show CDR1 as SGHRS and CDR2 as YFSETQ.

This clone was seen a handful of times. The gene calls are TRBV25-1 and TRBJ2-2; no clear D gene. The CDR3 consists of 12 residues. V was cut by 5 bases and J by 4 bases, with 5 bases left in between. CDR1 is MGHDK and CDR2 is SYGVNS in the germline V gene. CDR3 in DNA: TGTGCCAGCAGTAGATCCACCGGGGAGCTGTTTTTT. Translation gives CASSRSTGELFF.

The J gene is TRBJ1-2, the V gene TRBV6-1; D unclear. The CDR3 contains 16 residues. V lost 6 bases, J lost 6 bases, and 23 bases lay in between. Germline CDR1 reads MNHNS; CDR2 reads SASEGT. The CDR3 DNA follows: TGTGCCAGCAGACCACTCCGGACCCTCGGGAGCAATGGCTACACCTTC. It encodes CASRPLRTLGSNGYTF.